This T cell receptor (beta chain) was sequenced in a study of shared clonotypes between healthy human individuals. Deep-level running was used for the assay. Produced via immunoSEQ multiplex PCR; TCRdb's table is partial and in-frame only. Of roughly 2.2 million clones in the sample, about 90% were seen once. The length of the CDR3 is 16 residues. In germline, CDR1 is MNHEY, CDR2 SMNVEV (reference sequence). Trimming took 5 bases from V and 3 from J; bases not matched to a gene: 11. Sequencing was done on a sample of naive CD4+ T cells from PBMCs. Subset meaning: CD45RA+ positively selected. The chain carries TRBV27 and TRBJ2-7; 9 bases fit TRBD2. The clonotype was recovered from a man between 18 and 35 years old in good health. Some clones in this sample may be carry-over from other donors' samples. The CDR3 nucleotides read TGTGCCAGCAGTCCCTCAAAGAGCGGGAGGTTCTACGAGCAGTACTTC. Its protein is CASSPSKSGRFYEQYF.